The 7 T cell receptor beta chains in this list originate from one sample, sequenced in a study of cytomegalovirus exposure and HLA in healthy donors. PCR amplification relied on 60 Vbeta primers (plus 13 Jbeta primers). Using immunoSEQ multiplex PCR, the repertoire was profiled, and TCRdb retains in-frame clones only, with some absent. The sample has 170,000 or so clones, about three quarters seen once. Input material: PBMCs. The receptors were sampled from a woman aged 25 to 45 in good health and CMV-seropositive.

This clone was recorded a few times. Written as DNA, the CDR3 is TGTGCCAGCAGCCTTGGGACAGGGAATTACAATGAGCAGTTCTTC. It specifies CASSLGTGNYNEQFF. The chain uses TRBV11-2 and TRBJ2-1; 9 positions agree with TRBD1. The germline CDR1 and CDR2 sequences are SGHAT and FQNNGV. V lost 5 bases, J lost 4 bases, and 6 bases stayed unmatched. This CDR3 has 15 residues.

This sequence joins TRBV15 and TRBJ1-2; D gene ambiguous. The CDR3 is made up of 13 amino acids. CDR1 LNHNV and CDR2 YYDKDF come from the germline V gene (reference sequence). Trimming removed 4 bases at V and 3 bases at J, with 9 bases between. In nucleotides, the CDR3 is TGTGCCACCAGCACGCGGCCGTACTATGGCTACACCTTC. This translates into CATSTRPYYGYTF.

This chain connects TRBV6-5 to TRBJ2-1; TRBD1 might be the D (6 bases). The CDR3 loop spans 15 amino acids. Deletions cut 2 bases from V and 9 bases from J, with 17 bases between. Germline CDR1 and CDR2: MNHEY and SVGAGI. In DNA, the CDR3 is TGTGCCAGCAGTTACCCTACACAGGGAGTGATTGAGCAGTTCTTC. It translates to CASSYPTQGVIEQFF.

The rearrangement uses TRBV5-1 and TRBJ1-4, with 7 positions matching TRBD1. The CDR3 is 14 amino acids. V trimming: 4 bases; J trimming: 4 bases; junction bases outside the gene matches: 4. Germline CDR1 is SGHRS and CDR2 is YFSETQ. CDR3 DNA sequence: TGCGCCAGCAGCCGGGACAGTTATAATGAAAAACTGTTTTTT. Protein product: CASSRDSYNEKLFF. Based on the CDR3 plus reference TRBV5-1 and TRBJ1-4, the full variable domain is KAGVTQTPRYLIKTRGQQVTLSCSPISGHRSVSWYQQTPGQGLQFLFEYFSETQRNKGNFPGRFSGRQFSNSRSEMNVSTLELGDSALYLCASSRDSYNEKLFFGSGTQLSVL.

This clone was seen a single time. V gene TRBV7-9 combines with J gene TRBJ2-2, with 8 bases fitting TRBD1. V was clipped by 1 base and J by 6 bases; unmatched bases: 10. The length of the CDR3 is 17 residues. Germline values: CDR1 SEHNR, CDR2 FQNEAQ (reference sequence). Here the CDR3 DNA reads TGTGCCAGCAGCTTAGGGACAGGGCAAATTGGCCCCGGGGAGCTGTTTTTT. Its translation is CASSLGTGQIGPGELFF.

The CDR3 sequence: CASSYWTGTYEQYF. The CDR3 nucleotides read TGTGCCAGCAGCTATTGGACAGGGACCTACGAGCAGTACTTC. V usage is TRBV7-2 and J usage is TRBJ2-7; 8 bases match TRBD1. This CDR3 has 14 amino acids. Looked up from germline, CDR1 is SGHTA and CDR2 is FQGNSA. V lost 4 bases and J lost 2; bases outside the gene matches: 4.

The chain joins TRBV2 to TRBJ2-2; a weak D match, TRBD2 (6 bases). There are 14 residues in the CDR3. CDR1 and CDR2 (germline): SNHLY, FYNNEI. Trimming cost V 4 bases and J 7 bases, with 13 bases left between them. CDR3: CASSVVDYGGELFF. CDR3 nucleotides: TGTGCCAGCAGTGTGGTGGACTACGGCGGGGAGCTGTTTTTT.